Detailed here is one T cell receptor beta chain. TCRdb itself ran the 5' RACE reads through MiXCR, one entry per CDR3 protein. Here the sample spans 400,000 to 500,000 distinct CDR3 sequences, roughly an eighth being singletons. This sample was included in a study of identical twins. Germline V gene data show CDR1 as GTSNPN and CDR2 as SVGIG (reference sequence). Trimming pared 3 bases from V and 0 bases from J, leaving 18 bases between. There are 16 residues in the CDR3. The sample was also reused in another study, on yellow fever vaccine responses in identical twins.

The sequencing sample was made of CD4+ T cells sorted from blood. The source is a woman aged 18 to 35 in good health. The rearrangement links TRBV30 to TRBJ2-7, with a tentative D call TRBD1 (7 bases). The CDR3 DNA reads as TGTGCCTGGAGCCCCAGGGGGGCCCTCAGCTCCTACGAGCAGTACTTC. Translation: CAWSPRGALSSYEQYF. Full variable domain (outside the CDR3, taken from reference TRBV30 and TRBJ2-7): SQTIHQWPATLVQPVGSPLSLECTVEGTSNPNLYWYRQAAGRGLQLLFYSVGIGQISSEVPQNLSASRPQDRQFILSSKKLLLSDSGFYLCAWSPRGALSSYEQYFGPGTRLTVT.